This TCR beta chain originates from a study of control samples from healthy donors and cancer patients. Deletions cut 7 bases from V and 4 bases from J, with 8 bases between. CDR3 length: 11 amino acids. CDR1 is MNHEY, CDR2 SMNVEV, per germline (reference sequence). Sequenced by immunoSEQ multiplex PCR; TCRdb stores in-frame clones only, minus some. Of around 64,000 clones in the sample, more than 70% were seen once. This chain connects TRBV27 to TRBJ2-7; D ambiguous. The receptor was derived from a man in his sixties with colorectal cancer. Sequenced sample: PBMCs. CDR3 sequence: CASTQGYEQYF. CDR3 sequence (DNA): TGTGCCAGCACCCAAGGGTACGAGCAGTACTTC.